A selection of T cell receptor beta chains follows, all from one sample in a study of control samples from healthy donors and cancer patients. This table comes from immunoSEQ multiplex PCR, and its TCRdb copy is limited to in-frame clones, with some not included. The sample includes about 160,000 clones, approximately 94% of them seen just once. The specimen sequenced was PBMCs. These receptors all come from a man in his sixties with colorectal cancer. The CDR3 runs from the conserved cysteine through the conserved F or W. The order of the fields is D gene, J gene, clone size, V gene, CDR3 protein, CDR3 DNA. The D gene is left open where the match is weak. Some rows have no size entry. The others give once, few or many, or a class for an expanded clone.

>.|TRBJ1-4|.|TRBV7-6
CASSSLGGTQINEKLFF
TGTGCCAGCAGCTCTTTGGGGGGGACGCAGATTAATGAAAAACTGTTTTTT
>.|TRBJ1-2|.|TRBV6-5
CASSYSGLGWGYTF
TGTGCCAGCAGTTACTCGGGACTCGGTTGGGGCTACACCTTC
>.|TRBJ2-7|.|TRBV11-2
CASSPTGNYEQYF
TGTGCCAGCAGTCCCACAGGGAACTACGAGCAGTACTTC
>TRBD1|TRBJ2-5|.|TRBV9
CASSVEAGGHETQYF
TGTGCCAGCAGCGTAGAAGCAGGGGGCCACGAGACCCAGTACTTC
>TRBD1|TRBJ2-1|.|TRBV10-2
CASSPGTGSGKYEQFF
TGCGCCAGCAGTCCCGGGACAGGGTCCGGAAAGTATGAGCAGTTCTTC
>TRBD1|TRBJ1-1|.|TRBV5-1
CASSKTGGGGRTEAFF
TGCGCCAGCAGCAAGACAGGGGGAGGCGGTCGCACTGAAGCTTTCTTT
>.|TRBJ2-3|.|TRBV5-6
CASSLTIYTADTQYF
TGTGCCAGCAGCTTGACGATTTACACGGCTGATACGCAGTATTTT
>.|TRBJ1-3|.|TRBV5-5
CASSVDTSGNTIYF
TGTGCCAGCAGCGTGGACACATCTGGAAACACCATATATTTT
>TRBD1|TRBJ2-7|.|TRBV12-3/TRBV12-4
CASSFLDREEQYF
TGTGCCAGCAGTTTCCTCGACAGGGAGGAGCAGTACTTC
>.|TRBJ1-1|.|TRBV30
CAWTGASGTEEAFF
TGTGCCTGGACAGGGGCCTCGGGGACTGAGGAAGCTTTCTTT
>.|TRBJ1-3|.|TRBV9
CASSSMGAGNGNTIYF
TGTGCCAGCAGCTCGATGGGGGCAGGGAATGGAAACACCATATATTTT
>.|TRBJ2-3|.|TRBV4-1
CASSQVSGDTQYF
TGCGCCAGCAGCCAAGTGTCGGGAGATACGCAGTATTTT
>TRBD1|TRBJ1-1|.|TRBV11-2
CASSFVRDREWDTEAFF
TGTGCCAGCAGTTTTGTCCGGGACAGGGAGTGGGACACTGAAGCTTTCTTT
>.|TRBJ1-1|.|TRBV10-1
CASSESAGNTEAFF
TGCGCCAGCAGTGAGTCGGCAGGGAACACTGAAGCTTTCTTT
>.|TRBJ1-2|.|TRBV5-1
CASSTQDTVNYGYTF
TGCGCCAGCAGCACCCAGGACACGGTGAATTATGGCTACACCTTC
>TRBD1|TRBJ2-5|.|TRBV4-1
CASSQAALGGAGQETQYF
TGCGCCAGCAGCCAAGCGGCCTTAGGGGGCGCCGGCCAAGAGACCCAGTACTTC
>TRBD1|TRBJ1-4|once|TRBV6-6
CASSYSGGQANEKLFF
TGTGCCAGCAGTTACTCGGGGGGACAGGCTAATGAAAAACTGTTTTTT
>TRBD1|TRBJ1-3|.|TRBV5-6
CASSLWDRDINTIYF
TGTGCCAGCAGCTTGTGGGACAGGGATATAAACACCATATATTTT
>.|TRBJ2-7|.|TRBV11-2
CASSYRFATPNSYEQYF
TGTGCCAGCAGCTATAGATTTGCGACACCAAACTCCTACGAGCAGTACTTC
>.|TRBJ1-2|.|TRBV19
CASASSNYGYTF
TGTGCCAGTGCCTCAAGTAACTATGGCTACACCTTC
>TRBD2|TRBJ2-7|.|TRBV7-9
CASSLASGGRYEQYF
TGTGCCAGCAGCTTAGCGTCGGGGGGACGCTACGAGCAGTACTTC
>.|TRBJ2-7|.|TRBV6-2/TRBV6-3
CASSDGGGTYEQYF
TGTGCCAGCAGCGACGGGGGCGGAACCTACGAGCAGTACTTC
>.|TRBJ2-2|.|TRBV5-1
CASSPRPTSEAGELFF
TGCGCCAGCAGCCCACGGCCTACTAGTGAAGCCGGGGAGCTGTTTTTT
>TRBD1|TRBJ1-1|few|TRBV29-1
CSVYGRQGARLRQTEAFF
TGCAGCGTTTACGGGCGCCAGGGGGCGCGTTTGAGGCAAACTGAAGCTTTCTTT
>TRBD1|TRBJ1-5|.|TRBV5-8
CASSLLGQSNQPQHF
TGTGCCAGCAGCTTGCTGGGACAGAGCAATCAGCCCCAGCATTTT
>.|TRBJ1-2|.|TRBV30
CAWTDPTNYGYTF
TGTGCCTGGACGGATCCTACTAACTATGGCTACACCTTC
>TRBD1|TRBJ1-1|.|TRBV29-1
CSVGTGDTEAFF
TGCAGCGTTGGGACAGGGGACACTGAAGCTTTCTTT
>.|TRBJ1-3|.|TRBV7-9
CASSPRTDLGNTIYF
TGTGCCAGCAGCCCAAGGACGGACCTCGGAAACACCATATATTTT
>.|TRBJ2-7|.|TRBV7-2
CASSLQGYGTYEQYF
TGTGCCAGCAGCTTACAGGGCTACGGAACCTACGAGCAGTACTTC
>.|TRBJ1-2|.|TRBV11-2
CASTSGAHSNYGYTF
TGTGCCAGCACCTCGGGGGCCCACTCTAACTATGGCTACACCTTC
>.|TRBJ2-5|.|TRBV5-1
CASSPVRSNQETQYF
TGCGCCAGCAGCCCGGTGAGGAGTAACCAAGAGACCCAGTACTTC
>.|TRBJ2-3|.|TRBV30
CAWTHSVALSTDTQYF
TGTGCCTGGACCCATTCCGTAGCCCTTAGCACAGATACGCAGTATTTT
>.|TRBJ2-3|.|TRBV7-9
CASSLTDTQYF
TGTGCCAGCAGCCTCACAGATACGCAGTATTTT
>.|TRBJ1-5|.|TRBV6-5
CASREGPNQPQHF
TGTGCCAGCCGGGAGGGCCCCAATCAGCCCCAGCATTTT
>.|TRBJ2-6|.|TRBV2
CAKTGSGANVLTF
TGTGCCAAGACAGGCTCTGGGGCCAACGTCCTGACTTTC
>.|TRBJ1-2|.|TRBV5-6
CASSPGMSYGYTF
TGTGCCAGCAGCCCAGGGATGTCCTATGGCTACACCTTC
>TRBD1|TRBJ2-7|.|TRBV6-2/TRBV6-3
CASSLPTGGVGLIHEQYF
TGTGCCAGCAGTCTCCCGACAGGGGGTGTGGGTCTCATCCACGAGCAGTACTTC
>TRBD2|TRBJ2-1|.|TRBV6-5
CASSYTLAGGDEQFF
TGTGCCAGCAGTTACACCTTAGCGGGGGGGGATGAGCAGTTCTTC
>.|TRBJ2-2|.|TRBV4-1
CASSQEAGNTGELFF
TGCGCCAGCAGCCAGGAGGCGGGGAACACCGGGGAGCTGTTTTTT
>.|TRBJ2-7|.|TRBV5-1
CASRVRGSSYEQYF
TGCGCCAGCAGAGTAAGAGGATCCTCCTACGAGCAGTACTTC
>.|TRBJ1-1|.|TRBV6-5
CASRRLTGEAFF
TGTGCCAGCAGACGTCTCACAGGGGAAGCTTTCTTT
>.|TRBJ1-4|.|TRBV15
CATSAASTNEKLFF
TGTGCCACCAGCGCTGCCTCAACTAATGAAAAACTGTTTTTT
>.|TRBJ2-6|.|TRBV6-5
CASSYTGAGANVLTF
TGTGCCAGCAGTTACACGGGGGCTGGGGCCAACGTCCTGACTTTC
>.|TRBJ1-1|.|TRBV28
CASSSGSNTEAFF
TGTGCCAGCAGTTCGGGCAGCAACACTGAAGCTTTCTTT
>.|TRBJ2-5|.|TRBV19
CASSILAGAQETQYF
TGTGCCAGTAGTATACTCGCGGGGGCCCAAGAGACCCAGTACTTC
>.|TRBJ2-7|.|TRBV19
CASSTPGAEEQYF
TGTGCCAGTAGTACCCCAGGGGCGGAAGAGCAGTACTTC
>.|TRBJ1-5|.|TRBV7-2
CASSPRGGNQPQHF
TGTGCCAGCAGCCCAAGGGGGGGCAATCAGCCCCAGCATTTT
>TRBD1|TRBJ1-2|.|TRBV2
CASRGQGAGGYTF
TGTGCCAGCAGGGGACAGGGGGCCGGGGGCTACACCTTC
>TRBD2|TRBJ2-5|.|TRBV5-1
CASSPRVAGGRETQYF
TGCGCCAGCAGCCCACGGGTAGCGGGGGGGAGAGAGACCCAGTACTTC
>TRBD1|TRBJ1-2|.|TRBV7-2
CASSLYGQASYGYTF
TGTGCCAGCAGCTTATATGGACAGGCGAGCTATGGCTACACCTTC
>TRBD1|TRBJ2-5|.|TRBV6-5
CASSHRGRETQYF
TGTGCCAGCAGTCACAGGGGGCGAGAGACCCAGTACTTC
>TRBD2|TRBJ2-3|once|TRBV18
CASSPRSGGPGTDTQYF
TGTGCCAGCTCACCACGGAGCGGGGGGCCGGGCACAGATACGCAGTATTTT
>TRBD2|TRBJ2-1|.|TRBV7-2
CASSGLRGGNEQFF
TGTGCCAGCAGCGGTCTGCGGGGGGGCAATGAGCAGTTCTTC
>.|TRBJ1-3|once|TRBV5-5
CASSLDHFSRGNTIYF
TGTGCCAGCAGCTTGGACCACTTTTCTAGAGGAAACACCATATATTTT
>TRBD2|TRBJ2-3|once|TRBV6-5
CASSYSSSSGVDTQYF
TGTGCCAGCAGTTACTCTAGTTCTAGCGGGGTCGATACGCAGTATTTT
>TRBD2|TRBJ2-3|once|TRBV7-9
CASSPSGGTDTQYF
TGTGCCAGCAGCCCCAGCGGGGGCACAGATACGCAGTATTTT
>.|TRBJ2-5|.|TRBV30
CAWSRGDTQETQYF
TGTGCCTGGAGTAGGGGGGATACCCAAGAGACCCAGTACTTC